These 6 T cell receptor beta chains originate from one sample sequenced in a study of T cell responses to AZD1222 COVID-19 vaccine. Using immunoSEQ multiplex PCR, the repertoire was profiled, and TCRdb retains in-frame clones only, with some absent. This table holds approximately 120,000 clones, more than 75% found once. Sequenced material: peripheral blood, taken 28 days after the second AZD1222 dose. The source is an adult who received the AZD1222 COVID-19 vaccine.

This clone was observed once. The V call is TRBV9, the J call TRBJ2-1, with D tentatively TRBD1 or TRBD2 (6 bases each). Trimming left V 3 bases short and J 0 bases short, with 16 bases between. This CDR3 has 17 amino acids. The V gene's germline CDR1 is SGDLS and CDR2 YYNGEE. The CDR3 protein is CASSGGAFPRSYNEQFF. The CDR3 DNA follows: TGTGCCAGCAGCGGGGGGGCGTTCCCCCGCTCCTACAATGAGCAGTTCTTC. The whole variable domain, remainder taken from reference TRBV9 and TRBJ2-1, is DSGVTQTPKHLITATGQRVTLRCSPRSGDLSVYWYQQSLDQGLQFLIQYYNGEERAKGNILERFSAQQFPDLHSELNLSSLELGDSALYFCASSGGAFPRSYNEQFFGPGTRLTVL.

This chain uses TRBV5-1 with TRBJ2-3; D is possibly TRBD1 (5 bases). The CDR3 loop spans 16 amino acids. The V and J ends lost 1 base and 4 bases respectively, with 16 bases between them. Germline lookup yields CDR1 SGHRS and CDR2 YFSETQ. The CDR3 nucleotides read TGCGCCAGCAGCTTGCCCCTCCAGGGAATTGCAGATACGCAGTATTTT. Protein product: CASSLPLQGIADTQYF.

This clone was recorded once. The chain couples TRBV4-2 to TRBJ2-3; 7 bases are shared with TRBD2. The germline CDR1 and CDR2 sequences are LGHNA and YNFKEQ. Trimming at V came to 1 base and at J to 3 bases, leaving 4 bases not matched to a gene. The CDR3 loop spans 15 amino acids. This CDR3 is CASSQGVAGTDTQYF. The CDR3 bases are TGTGCCAGCAGCCAAGGAGTAGCGGGTACAGATACGCAGTATTTT.

The chain uses TRBV10-3 and TRBJ1-2; D is possibly TRBD1 (6 bases). The germline V and J ends were trimmed by 8 bases and 6 bases, with 13 bases remaining between them. CDR1 ENHRY and CDR2 SYGVKD come from the germline V gene. This CDR3 is 12 amino acids long. This CDR3 is CAIRDGGNGYTF. The DNA of the CDR3 is TGTGCCATCCGAGATGGGGGCAATGGCTACACCTTC.

This CDR3 is CASSPLREALMNTEAFF. The CDR3 DNA reads as TGTGCCAGTAGTCCCCTTCGGGAGGCCCTTATGAACACTGAAGCTTTCTTT. The chain has TRBV19 and TRBJ1-1; no clear D gene. The V gene lost 5 bases and the J gene lost 0 bases, with 19 bases spanning the gap. The germline gives CDR1 LNHDA, CDR2 SQIVND (reference sequence). This CDR3 spans 17 amino acids.

The chain uses TRBV2 and TRBJ1-1; possible D gene TRBD1, 5 bases. Trimming left V 6 bases short and J 0 bases short, with 23 bases between. The germline V gene encodes CDR1 SNHLY and CDR2 FYNNEI. This CDR3 spans 18 amino acids. This chain's CDR3 is CASSLGPPGRMMNTEAFF. CDR3 nucleotide sequence: TGTGCCAGCAGCCTGGGACCCCCGGGACGGATGATGAACACTGAAGCTTTCTTT.